The next 25 T cell receptor beta chains were all read from a single sample in a study of blood T cells in healthy people across ages. A J-beta primer mix and a sample-barcoded 5' primer were used in a second PCR of roughly 6 to 11 cycles. From the 5' RACE reads, TCRdb called clonotypes with MiXCR, one entry per CDR3 protein. Of about 690,000 distinct CDR3 sequences listed, roughly two fifths are singletons. Sequencing used blood. The receptor source for this set is a man older than 75 in good health.

The sample holds a few counts of this clonotype. The rearrangement joins TRBV20-1 to TRBJ2-1; 8 bases fit TRBD2. The CDR3 is 16 amino acids. Germline trimming cut 4 bases from V and 9 bases from J; bases unmatched to any gene: 17. Looked up from germline, CDR1 is DFQATT and CDR2 is SNEGSKA (reference sequence). The CDR3 region is CSATFGGTSILAEQFF. CDR3 sequence (DNA): TGCAGTGCTACGTTCGGGGGGACTAGTATTTTAGCTGAGCAGTTCTTC.

This clonotype was seen only a few times. The V gene is TRBV12-3 or TRBV12-4, the J gene TRBJ2-5, with TRBD1 as a possible D gene (5 bases). V was pared by 5 bases and J by 2 bases, with 18 bases between. The CDR3 runs 16 residues. The DNA of the CDR3 is TGTGCCAGCAGTCTTCAAGTAGGGGCGACACAAGAGACCCAGTACTTC. This translates into CASSLQVGATQETQYF.

Turning to this clonotype: An end of the junction does not agree with germline; a read error may underlie this. The V gene is TRBV7-7, the J gene TRBJ2-7; D is ambiguous. The CDR3 runs to 14 residues. Germline V lookup: CDR1 SSHAT, CDR2 FNYEAQ (reference sequence). The CDR3: CASSLDVGVYEQYF. The CDR3 DNA reads TGTGCTAGCAGCTTAGACGTTGGTGTGTACGAGCAGTACTTC. Drawing the rest from reference TRBV7-7 and TRBJ2-7, the complete variable domain is GAGVSQSPRYKVTKRGQDVTLRCDPISSHATLYWYQQALGQGPEFLTYFNYEAQPDKSGLPSDRFSAERPEGSISTLTIQRTEQRDSAMYRCASSLDVGVYEQYFGPGTRLTVT.

The count of this clonotype is one. This chain joins TRBV5-1 and TRBJ1-2; 7 bases agree with TRBD1. V shed 4 bases and J 8 bases; nucleotides not matched to a gene: 14. Germline V gene lookup returns CDR1 SGHRS and CDR2 YFSETQ. The CDR3 runs 15 residues. The CDR3 reads CASSAQTGQVWGYTF. DNA of the CDR3: TGCGCCAGCAGCGCACAGACAGGGCAGGTGTGGGGCTACACCTTC.

This clonotype occurred a few times. The chain has TRBV20-1 and TRBJ2-2; D may be TRBD1 or TRBD2 (6 bases each). CDR1 DFQATT and CDR2 SNEGSKA come from the germline V gene (reference sequence). Trimming removed 5 bases at V and 5 bases at J, with 12 bases between. The CDR3 loop spans 13 amino acids. The CDR3 region is CSALGGTTGELFF. In DNA form, the CDR3 reads TGCAGTGCTCTGGGGGGCACTACCGGGGAGCTGTTTTTT.

This sequence joins TRBV11-1 and TRBJ2-7; D is undetermined. This CDR3 is built from 12 residues. Germline CDR1 reads SGHAT; CDR2 reads FQDESV (reference sequence). The V end was cut by 4 bases, the J end by 1 base, with 5 bases between. CDR3 nucleotide sequence: TGTGCCAGCAGCTCAGAGTCCTACGAGCAGTACTTC. It is translated as CASSSESYEQYF.

This clonotype was observed at least ten times. This chain joins TRBV5-1 and TRBJ2-1, with D maybe TRBD1 (5 bases). CDR1 is SGHRS and CDR2 is YFSETQ in the germline V gene. This CDR3 comprises 16 residues. Trimming took 4 bases from V and 3 from J, leaving 17 bases between them. CDR3 sequence reads: CASSPTDSRNYNEQFF. The CDR3 bases are TGCGCCAGCAGCCCGACCGACAGCAGGAACTACAATGAGCAGTTCTTC.

The sample holds many counts of this clonotype. The chain uses TRBV29-1 and TRBJ2-7, with D perhaps TRBD1 or TRBD2 (5 bases each). The V gene lost 7 bases and the J gene lost 3 bases, with 16 bases spanning the gap. The CDR3 sequence is 13 residues long. CDR1 and CDR2 from the germline V gene are SQVTM and ANQGSEA. The CDR3: CSAGSGRNYEQYF. The CDR3 coding sequence is TGCAGCGCTGGATCGGGACGGAACTACGAGCAGTACTTC.

V is TRBV29-1 and J is TRBJ2-5; 10 positions agree with TRBD2. The V gene's germline CDR1 is SQVTM and CDR2 ANQGSEA. The J segment lost 11 bases and the V segment lost 7 bases, leaving 13 bases of the junction unmatched. The CDR3 extends over 13 amino acids. CDR3 residues: CSARLAGPGEQYF. The CDR3 nucleotides read TGCAGCGCCAGACTAGCGGGTCCCGGGGAGCAGTACTTC.

The rearrangement links TRBV18 to TRBJ1-2; no firm D call. The CDR3 runs to 14 residues. Germline loops: CDR1 KGHSH, CDR2 LQKENI. Trimming removed 5 bases from V and 6 bases from J, with 16 bases in between. This CDR3 is CASSSAGSRDGYTF. For the CDR3, the DNA is TGTGCCAGCTCATCCGCGGGGAGTAGGGATGGCTACACCTTC.

This clonotype was seen a few times. The V call is TRBV28, the J call TRBJ2-5; maybe TRBD2 (5 bases). The ends were cut back, 5 bases at V and 0 bases at J, with 13 bases in the middle. The CDR3 has 15 amino acids. CDR1 and CDR2 from the germline V gene are MDHEN and SYDVKM. CDR3 sequence: CASSIAGINQETQYF. Here the CDR3 DNA reads TGTGCCAGCAGTATTGCCGGGATAAACCAAGAGACCCAGTACTTC.

This sequence joins TRBV20-1 and TRBJ2-7; 8 bases align to TRBD1. Looked up from germline, CDR1 is DFQATT and CDR2 is SNEGSKA (reference sequence). The CDR3 spans 13 residues. V dropped 3 bases and J dropped 7; count of bases not matched to a gene: 8. The CDR3 here is CSARTGARSEQYF. The CDR3 nucleotides read TGCAGTGCTAGGACAGGGGCCCGTTCGGAGCAGTACTTC.

This clonotype was picked up many times. The chain combines TRBV7-2 with TRBJ2-3; D perhaps matches TRBD2 (5 bases). V dropped 5 bases and J dropped 0 bases, with 12 bases sitting between them. In germline, CDR1 is SGHTA, CDR2 FQGNSA. This CDR3 contains 15 residues. In DNA, the CDR3 is TGTGCCAGCAGCGGTAGCGTCGCTAGCACAGATACGCAGTATTTT. This encodes CASSGSVASTDTQYF.

This chain connects TRBV14 to TRBJ2-2; D gene uncertain. Trimming took off 3 bases at V and 4 bases at J, with 12 bases between the two ends. The CDR3 length is 15 residues. Germline CDR1 reads SGHDN; CDR2 reads FVKESK. CDR3 region: CASSQQFVGTGELFF. CDR3 DNA sequence: TGTGCCAGCAGCCAGCAATTTGTCGGCACCGGGGAGCTGTTTTTT. Complete variable domain (other parts from reference TRBV14 and TRBJ2-2): EAGVTQFPSHSVIEKGQTVTLRCDPISGHDNLYWYRRVMGKEIKFLLHFVKESKQDESGMPNNRFLAERTGGTYSTLKVQPAELEDSGVYFCASSQQFVGTGELFFGEGSRLTVL.

This chain uses TRBV4-3 with TRBJ2-1; tentatively, D is TRBD1 or TRBD2 (5 bases each). CDR1 and CDR2 (germline): LGHNA, YSLEER. V gave up 0 bases and J gave up 0 bases, with 12 bases separating them. The CDR3 sequence is 17 residues long. CDR3 sequence reads: CASSQDWTGPSYNEQFF. The CDR3 nucleotides are TGCGCCAGCAGCCAAGATTGGACGGGGCCCTCCTACAATGAGCAGTTCTTC.

This clonotype was observed once. The chain links TRBV6-6 to TRBJ2-7; 12 nucleotides line up with TRBD1. J gave up 7 bases and V 6 bases, and 10 bases lay outside the gene matches. This CDR3 has 15 amino acids. Germline lookup yields CDR1 MNHNY and CDR2 SVGAGI (reference sequence). For the CDR3, the DNA is TGTGCCAGCAGGACATGGGGACAGGGGGCTGGAGAGCAGTACTTC. Encoded protein: CASRTWGQGAGEQYF.

The chain joins TRBV7-9 to TRBJ2-3, with TRBD2 as a possible D gene (6 bases). The CDR3 consists of 14 residues. V was pared by 2 bases and J by 6 bases, with 12 bases between. The V gene's germline CDR1 is SEHNR and CDR2 FQNEAQ (reference sequence). The CDR3 sequence: CASSLSGERDTQYF. As DNA, the CDR3 is TGTGCCAGCAGCTTATCGGGGGAACGGGATACGCAGTATTTT.

This clonotype showed up many times. The V and J genes are TRBV4-2 and TRBJ2-5, with D perhaps matching TRBD2 (6 bases). The CDR3 totals 17 residues. Trimming cost V 4 bases and J 5 bases, with 23 bases left between them. Germline lookup yields CDR1 LGHNA and CDR2 YNFKEQ. CDR3 sequence (DNA): TGTGCCAGCAGCCCCCGGGGGATAGCGACAAATCAGGAGACCCAGTACTTC. The encoded protein is CASSPRGIATNQETQYF.

This clonotype was detected only a few times. The chain recombines TRBV7-6 with TRBJ1-2; D unclear. Germline V lookup: CDR1 SGHVS, CDR2 FNYEAQ. The CDR3 sequence is 14 residues long. Trimming removed 5 bases from V and 7 bases from J, with 17 bases in between. CDR3 DNA sequence: TGTGCCAGCAGCGCCACCTTTGGAACGGGTGGCTACACCTTC. This encodes CASSATFGTGGYTF.

This chain links TRBV6-1 with TRBJ1-1; a possible D gene is TRBD1 (5 bases). The ends were cut back, 7 bases at V and 0 bases at J, with 12 bases in the middle. The CDR3 is 14 amino acids. Germline lookup yields CDR1 MNHNS and CDR2 SASEGT. DNA of the CDR3: TGTGCCAGCACCCCGGGACGGATGAACACTGAAGCTTTCTTT. Its translation: CASTPGRMNTEAFF.

The sample holds many counts of this clonotype. One end of the junction does not line up with germline, which may come from a read error. This rearrangement joins TRBV5-1 to TRBJ2-5; the match to TRBD1 covers 8 bases. In germline, CDR1 is SGHRS, CDR2 YFSETQ. This CDR3 is 14 amino acids long. In DNA, the CDR3 is TGTGCCAGCAGTGACAGGGGCCGAGGAGAGACCCAGTACTTC. It yields the protein CASSDRGRGETQYF. Supplemented by reference TRBV5-1 and TRBJ2-5, the full variable domain reads KAGVTQTPRYLIKTRGQQVTLSCSPISGHRSVSWYQQTPGQGLQFLFEYFSETQRNKGNFPGRFSGRQFSNSRSEMNVSTLELGDSALYLCASSDRGRGETQYFGPGTRLLVL.

A single count supports this clonotype. One junction end disagrees with the germline gene, perhaps due to a read error. The chain recombines TRBV7-8 with TRBJ2-7, with D maybe TRBD1 (7 bases). The CDR3 totals 18 residues. The germline gives CDR1 SGHVS, CDR2 FQNEAQ. The CDR3 region has the DNA TGTGCCGGCAGCTTAAGGGGGCCTAGTGGCCGGGGGAACTACGAGCAGTACTTC. Amino acid sequence: CAGSLRGPSGRGNYEQYF.

This chain links TRBV5-8 with TRBJ2-7; 9 bases align to TRBD2. TRBJ2-5 explains the end of the DNA better; the J call may be wrong. Germline V lookup: CDR1 SGHTS, CDR2 YDEGEE. The CDR3 covers 14 residues. The CDR3 sequence is CASSFGLAQETQYF. The CDR3 DNA follows: TGTGCCAGCAGCTTTGGACTAGCGCAGGAGACCCAGTACTTC.

This clonotype was recorded many times. This rearrangement joins TRBV5-5 to TRBJ2-3, with 8 nucleotides matching TRBD1. The CDR3 sequence is 14 residues long. The V segment lost 4 bases and the J segment 2 bases; nucleotides outside the gene matches: 3. Per germline, CDR1 SGHKS and CDR2 YYEKEE (reference sequence). CDR3 bases: TGTGCCAGCAGCGGGACAGGAGACACAGATACGCAGTATTTT. It is translated as CASSGTGDTDTQYF.

This chain connects TRBV6-6 to TRBJ2-1; TRBD2 matches 11 bases. Germline V gives CDR1 MNHNY, CDR2 SVGAGI (reference sequence). The CDR3 is 15 amino acids. Germline trimming cut 0 bases from V and 7 bases from J; bases unmatched to any gene: 2. This CDR3 is CASSYSSGGANEQFF. In DNA, the CDR3 is TGTGCCAGCAGTTACTCTAGCGGGGGGGCGAATGAGCAGTTCTTC.